This T cell receptor beta chain is from a study of early T cells in non-severe SARS-CoV-2 infection. The CDR3 is made up of 15 amino acids. From germline, CDR1 is MNHEY and CDR2 SVGEGT. V was clipped by 4 bases and J by 2 bases, with 14 bases between them. There are a few counts of this clonotype. Separate cDNA molecules each had unique molecular identifiers attached to them. TCRdb passed the 5' RACE reads through MiXCR, listing each CDR3 protein once. The data hold fewer than 100,000 distinct CDR3 sequences, with 13% observed a single time. The material sequenced was whole blood. The chain is built from TRBV6-2 or TRBV6-3 and TRBJ2-5; D gene uncertain. This clonotype was sampled from an adult who was a healthcare worker with PCR-confirmed SARS-CoV-2 infection or an uninfected control (not recorded which). DNA of the CDR3: TGTGCCAGCAGTTCCCGACATACCAATCAAGAGACCCAGTACTTC. It encodes CASSSRHTNQETQYF.